Detailed here is one T cell receptor (beta chain). The antigen remains unidentified. Trimming at V came to 8 bases and at J to 0 bases, leaving 8 bases not matched to a gene. The CDR3 runs to 15 residues. CDR1 and CDR2 (germline): SNHLY, FYNNEI. Profiling relied on immunoSEQ multiplex PCR, and the TCRdb table lists in-frame clones only, not all of them. The sample has some 70,000 clones; 70% to 90% are singletons. This entry comes from a study of OX40 agonist ivuxolimab in advanced cancers. Study in general: Eligibility admitted prior anti-PD-1, anti-PD-L1 or anti-CTLA-4 therapy; about 42% had some. Three partial responders included one hepatocellular carcinoma patient and two cutaneous melanoma patients. Points from the study as a whole: Low normalized clonal expansion also occurred in some nonresponding patients. The investigators did not determine what antigen specificity the expanded peripheral T cells had.

The chain links TRBV2 to TRBJ1-2; the match to TRBD1 covers 8 bases. This specimen was CD4+ or CD8+ T cells sorted from blood, taken in a trial of the OX40 agonist ivuxolimab. This TCR came from an adult with an advanced solid tumor such as melanoma, head and neck, liver or kidney cancer. The CDR3 spells CASGGQVPSNYGYTF. The CDR3 bases are TGTGCCAGCGGGGGACAGGTTCCCTCTAACTATGGCTACACCTTC.